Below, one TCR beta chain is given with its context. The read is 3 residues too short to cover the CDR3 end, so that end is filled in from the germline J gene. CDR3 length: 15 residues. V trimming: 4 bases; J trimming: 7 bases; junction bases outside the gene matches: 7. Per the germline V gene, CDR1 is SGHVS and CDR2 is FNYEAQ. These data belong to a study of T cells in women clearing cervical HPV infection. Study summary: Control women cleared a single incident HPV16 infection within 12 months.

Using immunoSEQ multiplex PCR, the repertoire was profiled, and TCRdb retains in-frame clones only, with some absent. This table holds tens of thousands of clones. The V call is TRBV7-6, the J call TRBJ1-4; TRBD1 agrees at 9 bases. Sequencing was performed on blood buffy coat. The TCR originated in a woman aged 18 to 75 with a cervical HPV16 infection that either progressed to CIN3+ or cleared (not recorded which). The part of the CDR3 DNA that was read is TGTGCCAGCAGCTCACAGGGGGCATTCGGTGAAAAA. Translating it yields CASSSQGAFGEK. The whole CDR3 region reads CASSSQGAFGEKLFF. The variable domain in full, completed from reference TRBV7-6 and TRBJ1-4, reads GAGVSQSPRYKVTKRGQDVALRCDPISGHVSLYWYRQALGQGPEFLTYFNYEAQQDKSGLPNDRFSAERPEGSISTLTIQRTEQRDSAMYRCASSSQGAFGEKLFFGSGTQLSVL.